Listed below are T cell receptor beta chains from one sample, sequenced in a study of regulatory T cells in long-lasting Graves disease. TCRdb passed the multiplex PCR reads through MiXCR, listing each CDR3 protein once. Among around 470,000 distinct CDR3 sequences, approximately 14% were seen once, and the ten largest hold 17%. The same sample was also studied in work on T cells in Graves' hyperthyroidism and ophthalmopathy.

The starting material was peripheral blood mononuclear cells (PBMCs), obtained at new diagnosis, from a patient treated with antithyroid drugs. The receptors were sampled from a woman between 45 and 65 years old with Graves disease. Both conserved end residues are part of each CDR3. The D gene is left open where the match is weak. For some rows the clone size is stated as once, few or many, or as a class when expanded; others skip it.

d_call: TRBD1
v_call: TRBV20-1
j_call: TRBJ2-7
clone_size: many
cdr3_nt: TGCAGTGCTAGTCTGACAGGGGGCTTCCACGAGCAGTACTTC
cdr3_aa: CSASLTGGFHEQYF

d_call: TRBD2
v_call: TRBV12-3/TRBV12-4
j_call: TRBJ2-1
clone_size: many
cdr3_nt: TGTGCCACCGACACTAGCGGGAGGAAGTTCTTC
cdr3_aa: CATDTSGRKFF

d_call: .
v_call: TRBV9
j_call: TRBJ1-2
clone_size: few
cdr3_nt: TGTGCCAGCAGCCAGAGCCTGGACGTCTATGGCTACACCTTC
cdr3_aa: CASSQSLDVYGYTF

d_call: TRBD2
v_call: TRBV5-1
j_call: TRBJ2-1
clone_size: few
cdr3_nt: TGCGCCAGCAGCTCGGGGACTAGCGGGTTGGAGCAGTTCTTC
cdr3_aa: CASSSGTSGLEQFF

d_call: .
v_call: TRBV19
j_call: TRBJ2-7
clone_size: many
cdr3_nt: TGTGCCAGTAGTATGGCAGGGAGTACCTACGAGCAGTACTTC
cdr3_aa: CASSMAGSTYEQYF

d_call: .
v_call: TRBV7-9
j_call: TRBJ2-7
clone_size: many
cdr3_nt: TGTGCCAGCAGCTTTTCAACGGCCAGGACCTCCTACGAGCAGTACTTC
cdr3_aa: CASSFSTARTSYEQYF

d_call: TRBD2
v_call: TRBV12-3/TRBV12-4
j_call: TRBJ2-7
clone_size: many
cdr3_nt: TGTGCCAGCAGTTTACCCTCACTAGCGGCTGGGGAGCAGTACTTC
cdr3_aa: CASSLPSLAAGEQYF

d_call: TRBD1
v_call: TRBV27
j_call: TRBJ1-5
clone_size: .
cdr3_nt: TGTGCCAGCAAAAGAACAGGGGCCGGGGGTCAGCCCCAGCATTTT
cdr3_aa: CASKRTGAGGQPQHF

d_call: TRBD1
v_call: TRBV4-1
j_call: TRBJ2-7
clone_size: .
cdr3_nt: TGCGCCAGCAGCCACCTAGCCGGGACAGGGGGCTCCGAGCAGTACTTC
cdr3_aa: CASSHLAGTGGSEQYF

d_call: .
v_call: TRBV7-8
j_call: TRBJ1-1
clone_size: many
cdr3_nt: TGTGCCAGCAGCCCCACAACGAACACTGAAGCTTTCTTT
cdr3_aa: CASSPTTNTEAFF

d_call: .
v_call: TRBV6-4
j_call: TRBJ1-1
clone_size: many
cdr3_nt: TGTGCCAGCAGTTACGGAGGCAGTAACACTGAAGCTTTCTTT
cdr3_aa: CASSYGGSNTEAFF

d_call: TRBD2
v_call: TRBV2
j_call: TRBJ2-1
clone_size: many
cdr3_nt: TGTGCCAGCAGTGGAGTAGGGCTAGCGGGGTACAATGAGCAGTTCTTC
cdr3_aa: CASSGVGLAGYNEQFF

d_call: .
v_call: TRBV7-3
j_call: TRBJ1-3
clone_size: few
cdr3_nt: TGTGCCAGCAGCTTTAAGACAGGTCCAAGCTCTGGAAACACCATATATTTT
cdr3_aa: CASSFKTGPSSGNTIYF

d_call: TRBD1
v_call: TRBV6-1
j_call: TRBJ2-7
clone_size: many
cdr3_nt: TGTGCCAGCAGCAACGACAGGGCGCCTAGTATCTACGAGCAGTACTTC
cdr3_aa: CASSNDRAPSIYEQYF

d_call: .
v_call: TRBV29-1
j_call: TRBJ2-7
clone_size: few
cdr3_nt: TGCAGCGTTGGGGGACTCAGGTCTTACGAGCAGTACTTC
cdr3_aa: CSVGGLRSYEQYF

d_call: .
v_call: TRBV3-1
j_call: TRBJ1-5
clone_size: many
cdr3_nt: TGTGCCAGCAGCCAAGGGTATAGCAATCAGCCCCAGCATTTT
cdr3_aa: CASSQGYSNQPQHF

d_call: .
v_call: TRBV28
j_call: TRBJ2-1
clone_size: many
cdr3_nt: TGTGCCAGCAGTTGGCCGGGAGGACAGCTTAATGAGCAGTTCTTC
cdr3_aa: CASSWPGGQLNEQFF

d_call: .
v_call: TRBV10-3
j_call: TRBJ2-1
clone_size: few
cdr3_nt: TGTGCCATCAACCCAGAGTCCTACAATGAGCAGTTCTTC
cdr3_aa: CAINPESYNEQFF

d_call: TRBD1
v_call: TRBV25-1
j_call: TRBJ2-3
clone_size: many
cdr3_nt: TGTGCCAGCAGTGCCGACAGGGGGTCAGATACGCAGTATTTT
cdr3_aa: CASSADRGSDTQYF

d_call: TRBD1
v_call: TRBV2
j_call: TRBJ1-5
clone_size: many
cdr3_nt: TGTGCCAGCAGTCAGACAGGGCGCAATCAGCCCCAGCATTTT
cdr3_aa: CASSQTGRNQPQHF

d_call: TRBD2
v_call: TRBV30
j_call: TRBJ2-3
clone_size: few
cdr3_nt: TGTGCCTCGTTAGCGGGAGGGCCTTTCACAGATACGCAGTATTTT
cdr3_aa: CASLAGGPFTDTQYF

d_call: .
v_call: TRBV18
j_call: TRBJ1-1
clone_size: few
cdr3_nt: TGTGCCAGCTCACCAGAGGGGTCTTCCCCTGAAGCTTTCTTT
cdr3_aa: CASSPEGSSPEAFF

d_call: .
v_call: TRBV20-1
j_call: TRBJ2-4
clone_size: .
cdr3_nt: TGCAGTGCTAGACACTCCGAGAAACCTTTAGCCAAAAACATTCAGTACTTC
cdr3_aa: CSARHSEKPLAKNIQYF

d_call: TRBD1
v_call: TRBV27
j_call: TRBJ1-1
clone_size: many
cdr3_nt: TGTGCCAGCAGGCATACAGGGGACACTGAGGCTTTCTTT
cdr3_aa: CASRHTGDTEAFF

d_call: TRBD2
v_call: TRBV5-6
j_call: TRBJ2-1
clone_size: few
cdr3_nt: TGTGCCAGCAGCTTGATGGCGGGAGGATACAATGAGCAGTTCTTC
cdr3_aa: CASSLMAGGYNEQFF

d_call: .
v_call: TRBV7-9
j_call: TRBJ2-7
clone_size: many
cdr3_nt: TGTGCCAGCAGCCAATGGGAAACAGGGATCGAGCAGTACTTC
cdr3_aa: CASSQWETGIEQYF

d_call: .
v_call: TRBV4-1
j_call: TRBJ2-7
clone_size: .
cdr3_nt: TGCGCCAGCAGCCTCCAAGACACGGGGTCCTACGGGCAGTACTTC
cdr3_aa: CASSLQDTGSYGQYF

d_call: TRBD2
v_call: TRBV19
j_call: TRBJ2-7
clone_size: many
cdr3_nt: TGTGCCAGTAGTCCACTAGCGGGAGTATCTTACGAGCAGTACTTC
cdr3_aa: CASSPLAGVSYEQYF

d_call: TRBD2
v_call: TRBV2
j_call: TRBJ2-3
clone_size: many
cdr3_nt: TGTGCCAGCAGTGAAGCCCTAGCGGGAGGATTAGATACGCAGTATTTT
cdr3_aa: CASSEALAGGLDTQYF

d_call: .
v_call: TRBV4-1
j_call: TRBJ1-5
clone_size: .
cdr3_nt: TGCGCCAGCAGGCAGGCGTTAGGGGGTAGCAATCAGCCCCAGCATTTT
cdr3_aa: CASRQALGGSNQPQHF

d_call: TRBD2
v_call: TRBV5-6
j_call: TRBJ2-5
clone_size: .
cdr3_nt: TGTGCCAGCAGCCTTAGCGGGAGGACGCGGGGGGCCCAGTACTTC
cdr3_aa: CASSLSGRTRGAQYF

d_call: .
v_call: TRBV28
j_call: TRBJ2-7
clone_size: many
cdr3_nt: TGTGCCAGCAGTCGGGCCCGATCAGGCTACGAGCAGTACTTC
cdr3_aa: CASSRARSGYEQYF